The 17 T cell receptor beta chains below all came from one sample that was sequenced in a study of blood T cells in healthy people across ages. With a J-beta primer mix and a sample-barcoded 5' primer, a second PCR ran roughly 6 to 11 cycles. Each CDR3 protein gets one entry after TCRdb re-called the 5' RACE reads with MiXCR. Among 1.5 million to 2 million distinct CDR3 sequences listed, roughly 27% were seen once. The sequencing sample was made of blood. The receptor source for this set is a woman younger than 45 in good health.

The table lists this clonotype with a few counts. The rearrangement joins TRBV6-5 to TRBJ2-1; D is unresolved. Germline lookup yields CDR1 MNHEY and CDR2 SVGAGI. Trimming left V 6 bases short and J 4 bases short, with 7 bases between. The CDR3 contains 12 residues. Here the CDR3 reads CASSNQYNEQFF. The CDR3 DNA is TGTGCCAGCAGCAACCAGTACAATGAGCAGTTCTTC.

This clonotype was seen a few times. V and J are TRBV6-1 and TRBJ2-1; either TRBD1 or TRBD2 may supply D (5 bases each). Trimming removed 6 bases from V and 8 bases from J, with 17 bases in between. Germline V gene data show CDR1 as MNHNS and CDR2 as SASEGT. This CDR3 contains 14 residues. The CDR3 sequence is CASSRDQDLDEQFF. The CDR3 DNA reads TGTGCCAGCAGCCGGGACCAGGACCTCGATGAGCAGTTCTTC.

The chain couples TRBV5-1 to TRBJ2-3, with D perhaps TRBD1 (5 bases). In germline, CDR1 is SGHRS, CDR2 YFSETQ. The CDR3 has 16 residues. Trimming removed 1 base from V and 0 bases from J, with 12 bases in between. CDR3 nucleotide sequence: TGCGCCAGCAGCTTGAGGGGAACCTCTAGCACAGATACGCAGTATTTT. Protein: CASSLRGTSSTDTQYF.

Regarding this clonotype: A read error is possible here, since a much larger clone lies one base away. The rearrangement links TRBV6-2 or TRBV6-3 to TRBJ2-6; TRBD1 or TRBD2 may be the D gene (5 bases each). Germline V gene sequence: CDR1 MNHEY, CDR2 SVGEGT. This CDR3 contains 15 residues. CDR3 nucleotide sequence: TGTGCCAGCAGCGGAATCCTCTCCGGGGCCGACGTCCTGACTTTC. It translates to CASSGILSGADVLTF.

Only a few counts were recorded for this clonotype. The V call is TRBV10-1, the J call TRBJ2-7; 7 bases align to TRBD2. The CDR3 is 15 residues long. Germline V gene lookup returns CDR1 WNHNN and CDR2 SYGVQD (reference sequence). V shed 3 bases, J shed 1 base, and the junction held 6 bases outside the gene matches. CDR3 residues: CASSEMAGASYEQYF. CDR3 nucleotide sequence: TGCGCCAGCAGTGAAATGGCGGGAGCGTCCTACGAGCAGTACTTC.

This clonotype appeared many times. The chain uses TRBV10-3 and TRBJ1-2, with no clear D. Per the germline V gene, CDR1 is ENHRY and CDR2 is SYGVKD. The V and J ends lost 3 bases and 4 bases respectively, with 9 bases between them. The CDR3 has 13 amino acids. The CDR3 DNA reads TGTGCCATCAGTGATAGTCCGGGCTATGGCTACACCTTC. It codes for CAISDSPGYGYTF.

This clonotype was seen more than once but under ten times. The J gene is TRBJ2-3, the V gene TRBV4-3; unclear D gene. V dropped 0 bases and J dropped 2 bases, with 9 bases sitting between them. This CDR3 has 15 amino acids. Germline assignment: CDR1 LGHNA and CDR2 YSLEER. This CDR3 is CASSQDFSPTDTQYF. As DNA, the CDR3 is TGCGCCAGCAGCCAAGACTTCTCTCCCACAGATACGCAGTATTTT.

This clonotype occurred a few times. This rearrangement joins TRBV25-1 to TRBJ1-5; tentative D call: TRBD1 (5 bases). This CDR3 contains 13 residues. V was pared by 3 bases and J by 6 bases, with 9 bases between. Germline CDR1 is MGHDK and CDR2 is SYGVNS. In DNA, the CDR3 is TGTGCCAGCAGTGAGTGGGGGTCTCAGCCCCAGCATTTT. It yields the protein CASSEWGSQPQHF.

This clonotype has only a few counts. The chain combines TRBV6-5 with TRBJ2-6; D is undetermined. V was cut by 3 bases and J by 1 base, with 7 bases left in between. CDR3 length equals 15 residues. CDR1 is MNHEY and CDR2 is SVGAGI in the germline V gene. The CDR3 coding sequence is TGTGCCAGCAGTTATACTTATTCTGGGGCCAACGTCCTGACTTTC. This gives the protein CASSYTYSGANVLTF.

This clonotype was found many times. This chain connects TRBV27 to TRBJ2-5; tentatively, D is TRBD1 (6 bases). This CDR3 region has 15 residues. With 2 bases removed from V and 1 base from J, the gap between germline ends came to 11 bases. Germline V gives CDR1 MNHEY, CDR2 SMNVEV (reference sequence). CDR3 loop: CASSLMWTAQETQYF. CDR3 sequence (DNA): TGTGCCAGCAGTTTAATGTGGACAGCCCAAGAGACCCAGTACTTC.

There are many counts of this clonotype. The chain recombines TRBV7-9 with TRBJ1-2; 8 bases are a match to TRBD1. CDR1 and CDR2 from the germline V gene are SEHNR and FQNEAQ (reference sequence). The CDR3 totals 15 residues. The V and J ends lost 0 bases and 2 bases, in that order; junction bases with no gene match: 2. The CDR3 is CASSLAGQGNYGYTF. The CDR3 nucleotides read TGTGCCAGCAGCTTAGCCGGACAGGGAAACTATGGCTACACCTTC.

The chain employs TRBV7-9 and TRBJ2-1, with D possibly TRBD2 on 5 matching bases. Germline assignment: CDR1 SEHNR and CDR2 FQNEAQ (reference sequence). The ends were cut back, 8 bases at V and 12 bases at J, with 17 bases in the middle. This CDR3 has 12 amino acids. Here the CDR3 DNA reads TGTGCCAGCGACGCTAGCTTAAGTGGGCAGTTCTTC. As protein: CASDASLSGQFF.

Only a few counts were recorded for this clonotype. The chain carries TRBV20-1 and TRBJ1-6, with 8 bases identical to TRBD1. The V gene's germline CDR1 is DFQATT and CDR2 SNEGSKA (reference sequence). CDR3 length equals 14 residues. J lost 10 bases, V lost 3 bases, and 8 bases had no gene match. Written as DNA, the CDR3 is TGCAGTGCTAGCAGGGGGCTGACCGGATCACCCCTCCACTTT. Residues: CSASRGLTGSPLHF.

The chain combines TRBV20-1 with TRBJ2-1, with TRBD2 identical over 14 bases. The CDR3 sequence is 15 residues long. CDR1 is DFQATT, CDR2 SNEGSKA, per germline (reference sequence). V shed 6 bases, J shed 9 bases, and the junction held 10 bases outside the gene matches. The CDR3 here is CSANAPGLAGVEQFF. CDR3 DNA: TGCAGTGCCAATGCTCCGGGACTAGCGGGAGTTGAGCAGTTCTTC.

This clonotype has ten or more counts. This chain joins TRBV7-2 and TRBJ2-4, with a weak D call TRBD2 (6 bases). CDR3 length: 15 amino acids. With 7 bases removed from V and 2 bases from J, the gap between germline ends came to 15 bases. Germline V gives CDR1 SGHTA, CDR2 FQGNSA. CDR3 residues: CASTGRGSSKNIQYF. For the CDR3, the DNA is TGTGCCAGCACCGGGAGAGGGAGTTCCAAAAACATTCAGTACTTC.

This clonotype was seen a handful of times. J is TRBJ2-1 and V is TRBV5-4, with TRBD2 matching over 15 bases. The CDR3 runs to 17 residues. V trimming: 3 bases; J trimming: 5 bases; junction bases outside the gene matches: 6. Germline lookup yields CDR1 SGHNT and CDR2 YYREEE (reference sequence). CDR3 sequence reads: CASSSGTSGGWDNEQFF. CDR3 in DNA: TGTGCCAGCAGCTCCGGGACTAGCGGGGGGTGGGACAATGAGCAGTTCTTC.

The rearrangement joins TRBV20-1 to TRBJ2-4; the match to TRBD2 covers 7 bases. Judging by the DNA end, TRBJ2-7 fits better; the J call may be wrong. The CDR3 has 13 residues. Germline V gives CDR1 DFQATT, CDR2 SNEGSKA (reference sequence). The CDR3 nucleotides read TGCAGTGCTAGACCTGGGGGGGGAGTCGAGCAGTACTTC. It specifies CSARPGGGVEQYF.